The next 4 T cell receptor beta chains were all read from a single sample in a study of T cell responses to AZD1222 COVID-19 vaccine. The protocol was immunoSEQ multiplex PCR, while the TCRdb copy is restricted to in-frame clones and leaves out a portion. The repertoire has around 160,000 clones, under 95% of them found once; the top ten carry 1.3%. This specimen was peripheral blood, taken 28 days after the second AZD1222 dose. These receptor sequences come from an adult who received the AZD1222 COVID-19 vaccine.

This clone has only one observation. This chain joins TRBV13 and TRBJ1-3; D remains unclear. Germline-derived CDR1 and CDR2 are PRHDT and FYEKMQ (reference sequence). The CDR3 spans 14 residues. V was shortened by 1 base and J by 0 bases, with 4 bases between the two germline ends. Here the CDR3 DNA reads TGTGCCAGCAGCTTAGTAGCCTCTGGAAACACCATATATTTT. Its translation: CASSLVASGNTIYF.

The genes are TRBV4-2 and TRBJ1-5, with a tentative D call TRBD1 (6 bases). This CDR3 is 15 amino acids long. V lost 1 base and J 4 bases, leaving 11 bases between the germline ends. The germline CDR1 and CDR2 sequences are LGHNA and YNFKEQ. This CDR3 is CASSQGQGWNQPQHF. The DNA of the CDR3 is TGTGCCAGCAGCCAAGGGCAGGGGTGGAATCAGCCCCAGCATTTT.

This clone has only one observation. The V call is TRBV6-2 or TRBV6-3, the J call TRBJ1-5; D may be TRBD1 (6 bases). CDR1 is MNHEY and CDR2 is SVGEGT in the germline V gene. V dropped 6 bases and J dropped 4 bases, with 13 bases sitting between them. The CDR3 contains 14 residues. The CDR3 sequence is CASSGQNYNQPQHF. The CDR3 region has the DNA TGTGCCAGCAGCGGACAGAACTATAATCAGCCCCAGCATTTT.

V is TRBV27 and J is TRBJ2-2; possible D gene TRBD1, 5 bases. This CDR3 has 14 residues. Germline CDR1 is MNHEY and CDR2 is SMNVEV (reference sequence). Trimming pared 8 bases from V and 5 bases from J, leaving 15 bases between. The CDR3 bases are TGTGCCAGCCTCTTGGCGTCAGGGACCGGGGAGCTGTTTTTT. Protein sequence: CASLLASGTGELFF.